Here is one T cell receptor (beta chain) with its context. These data belong to a study of blood T cell repertoires in COVID-19. Study overall: Samples taken during acute and convalescent COVID-19 were collected in the United States, Italy and Spain.

All enrollees were roughly 18 to 90 years old and from 20 to 30 US areas. Clinical histories supplied by participants themselves formed the basis of cohort assignment. Per the study methods: Amplification from reference gene primers served as the basis for estimated nucleated cell counts. Sequenced by immunoSEQ multiplex PCR; TCRdb stores in-frame clones only, minus some. V and J calls and clone size follow that table, whereas D and trimming were derived from the DNA. The sample holds around 450,000 clones, 87% seen once. The CDR3 contains 15 residues. Germline CDR1 reads MNHNY; CDR2 reads SVGAGI (reference sequence). The V gene end was trimmed by 6 bases and the J gene end by 1 base; junction bases not matched to a gene: 7.

The chain employs TRBV6-6 and TRBJ2-7; 9 bases map to TRBD1. This sequence was found in a young woman who had recovered from COVID-19. Sequencing used PBMCs or T cells enriched from blood (not recorded which). CDR3 loop: CASRLTGQGSYEQYF. The CDR3 DNA reads TGTGCCAGCAGATTGACGGGACAGGGATCCTACGAGCAGTACTTC.